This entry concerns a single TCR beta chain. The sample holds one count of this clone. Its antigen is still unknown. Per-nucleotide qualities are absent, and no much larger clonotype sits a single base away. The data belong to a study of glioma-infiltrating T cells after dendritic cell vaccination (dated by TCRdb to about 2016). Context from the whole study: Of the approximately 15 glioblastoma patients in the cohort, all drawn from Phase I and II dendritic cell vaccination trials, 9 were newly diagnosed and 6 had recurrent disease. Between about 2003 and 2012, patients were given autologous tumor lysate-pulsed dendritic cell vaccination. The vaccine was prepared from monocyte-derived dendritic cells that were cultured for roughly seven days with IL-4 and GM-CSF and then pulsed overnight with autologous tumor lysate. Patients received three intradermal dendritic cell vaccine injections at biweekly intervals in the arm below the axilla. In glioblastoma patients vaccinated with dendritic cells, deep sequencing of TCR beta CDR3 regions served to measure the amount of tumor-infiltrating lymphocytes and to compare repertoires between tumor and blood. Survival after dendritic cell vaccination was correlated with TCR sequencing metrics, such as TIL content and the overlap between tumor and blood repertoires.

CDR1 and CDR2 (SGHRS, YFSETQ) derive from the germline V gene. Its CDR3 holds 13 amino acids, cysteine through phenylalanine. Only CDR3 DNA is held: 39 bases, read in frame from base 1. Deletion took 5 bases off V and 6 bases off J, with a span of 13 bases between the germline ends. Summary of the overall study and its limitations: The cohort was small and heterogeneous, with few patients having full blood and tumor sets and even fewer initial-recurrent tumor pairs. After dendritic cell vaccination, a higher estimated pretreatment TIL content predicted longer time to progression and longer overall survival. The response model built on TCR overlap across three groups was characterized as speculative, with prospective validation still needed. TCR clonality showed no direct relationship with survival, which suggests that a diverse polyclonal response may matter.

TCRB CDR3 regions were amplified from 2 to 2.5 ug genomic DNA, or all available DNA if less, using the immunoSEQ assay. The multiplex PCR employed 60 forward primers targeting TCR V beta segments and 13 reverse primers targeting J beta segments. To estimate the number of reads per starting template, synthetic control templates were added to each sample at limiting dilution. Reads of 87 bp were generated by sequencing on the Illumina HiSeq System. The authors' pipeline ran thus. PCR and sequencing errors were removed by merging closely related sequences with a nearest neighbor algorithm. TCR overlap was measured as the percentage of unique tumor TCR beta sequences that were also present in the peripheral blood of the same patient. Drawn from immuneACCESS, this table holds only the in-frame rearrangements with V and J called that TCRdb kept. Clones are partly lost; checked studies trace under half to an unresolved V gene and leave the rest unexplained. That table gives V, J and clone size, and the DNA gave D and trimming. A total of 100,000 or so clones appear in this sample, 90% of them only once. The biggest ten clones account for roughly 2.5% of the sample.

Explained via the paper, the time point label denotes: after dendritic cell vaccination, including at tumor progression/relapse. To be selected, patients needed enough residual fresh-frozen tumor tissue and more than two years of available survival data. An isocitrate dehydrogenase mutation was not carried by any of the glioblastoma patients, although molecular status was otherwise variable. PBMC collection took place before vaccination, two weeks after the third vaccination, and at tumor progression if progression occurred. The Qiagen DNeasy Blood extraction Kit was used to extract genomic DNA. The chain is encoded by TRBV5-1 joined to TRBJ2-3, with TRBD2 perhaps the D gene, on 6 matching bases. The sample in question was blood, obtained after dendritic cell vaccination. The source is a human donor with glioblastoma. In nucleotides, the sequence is TGCGCCAGCAGTTGGGGGGAAGGGGATACGCAGTATTTT. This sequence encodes CASSWGEGDTQYF.